This T cell receptor beta chain was recorded in a study of cytomegalovirus exposure and HLA in healthy donors. V gave up 1 base and J gave up 1 base, with 4 bases separating them. The CDR3 loop spans 13 amino acids. Germline lookup yields CDR1 SGHTA and CDR2 FQGNSA. Both 60 Vbeta primers and 13 Jbeta primers went into the PCR. Method: immunoSEQ multiplex PCR; TCRdb's copy keeps in-frame clones and lacks some. Here the sample table reports about 50,000 clones. The source of this sequence is a middle-aged woman in good health and CMV-seronegative. The rearrangement joins TRBV7-2 to TRBJ1-1; no clear D. The sample was PBMCs. CDR3 coding DNA: TGTGCCAGCAGCTTAGAGCGGAACACTGAAGCTTTCTTT. This gives the protein CASSLERNTEAFF.